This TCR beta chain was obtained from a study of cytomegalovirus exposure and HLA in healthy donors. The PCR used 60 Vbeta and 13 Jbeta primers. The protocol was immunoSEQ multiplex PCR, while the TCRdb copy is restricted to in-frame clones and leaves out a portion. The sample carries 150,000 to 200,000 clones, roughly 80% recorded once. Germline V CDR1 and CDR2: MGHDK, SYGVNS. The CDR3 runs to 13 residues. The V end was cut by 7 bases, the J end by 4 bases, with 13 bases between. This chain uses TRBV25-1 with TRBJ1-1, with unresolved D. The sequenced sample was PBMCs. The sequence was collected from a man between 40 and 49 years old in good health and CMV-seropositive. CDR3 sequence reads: CASTLGSGTEAFF. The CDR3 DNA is TGTGCCAGCACCCTCGGGTCGGGCACTGAAGCTTTCTTT.